This TCR beta chain was captured in a study of CD8 T cells in ankylosing spondylitis. V gave up 6 bases and J gave up 5 bases; unmatched junction bases: 11. The CDR3 consists of 16 residues. Germline-derived CDR1 and CDR2 are SEHNR and FQNEAQ (reference sequence). TCRdb analysed the 5' RACE reads with MiXCR anew, one entry per CDR3 protein. The sample lists approximately 540,000 distinct CDR3 sequences, 10% to 15% seen once, with almost 7% in the top ten. Study results and limitations: Roughly eight highly homologous variants made up a TCR beta motif that seemed to typify ankylosing spondylitis blood.

This clonotype showed up many times. Antigen: not known. The source is a male donor with ankylosing spondylitis. The V call is TRBV7-9, the J call TRBJ2-1; 9 nucleotides line up with TRBD2. What was sequenced was blood, either unsorted or a sorted T cell fraction (not recorded which). The DNA for the CDR3 is TGTGCCAGCAGACAAGGGGCTAGCGGGGATAACAATGAGCAGTTCTTC. This codes for CASRQGASGDNNEQFF.